This passage covers 18 T cell receptor beta chains from one sample sequenced in a study of blood T cells in healthy people across ages. For the second PCR, which ran for about 7 to 11 cycles, a sample-barcoded 5' primer and a J-beta primer mix were used. From the 5' RACE reads, TCRdb called clonotypes with MiXCR, one entry per CDR3 protein. Of 920,000 or so distinct CDR3 sequences in the sample, around 45% are singletons; the top ten hold about 19%. Material for sequencing was blood. Receptor source: a woman aged 60 to 75 in good health.

This clonotype was recorded only once. The CDR3 sequence: CASSFPRDFETQYF. In DNA form, the CDR3 reads TGTGCCAGCAGCTTTCCTAGGGACTTCGAGACCCAGTACTTC. The rearrangement uses TRBV7-9 and TRBJ2-5; maybe TRBD2 (6 bases). Germline assignment: CDR1 SEHNR and CDR2 FQNEAQ (reference sequence). This CDR3 spans 14 amino acids. V gave up 3 bases and J gave up 5 bases, with 13 bases separating them.

The sample holds a few counts of this clonotype. The rearrangement joins TRBV28 to TRBJ1-2; D is possibly TRBD1 (6 bases). This CDR3 has 14 amino acids. CDR1 MDHEN and CDR2 SYDVKM come from the germline V gene. Trimming removed 2 bases from V and 0 bases from J, with 7 bases in between. The CDR3 is CASSLDRPNYGYTF. The CDR3 DNA is TGTGCCAGCAGTTTAGACAGGCCTAACTATGGCTACACCTTC.

This clonotype was observed a few times. The chain's CDR3 is CASSLVAGGPEYF. The CDR3 DNA sequence: TGTGCCAGCAGCTTAGTAGCGGGAGGGCCGGAGTACTTC. The chain links TRBV7-2 to TRBJ2-4; 11 bases agree with TRBD2. This CDR3 region has 13 residues. Germline CDR1 and CDR2: SGHTA and FQGNSA. Losses at the gene ends were 1 base for V and 14 bases for J; bases not matched to a gene: 4.

The V gene is TRBV29-1, the J gene TRBJ2-5, with no clear D. The CDR3 loop spans 13 amino acids. Germline CDR1 reads SQVTM; CDR2 reads ANQGSEA. The V gene lost 3 bases and the J gene lost 2 bases, with 10 bases spanning the gap. The chain's CDR3 is CSVDWVRQETQYF. CDR3 bases: TGCAGCGTTGATTGGGTCAGACAAGAGACCCAGTACTTC.

This chain connects TRBV29-1 to TRBJ1-1; unclear D gene. V was cut by 4 bases and J by 0 bases, with 6 bases left in between. Germline V gene lookup returns CDR1 SQVTM and CDR2 ANQGSEA. The CDR3 has 12 residues. In DNA form, the CDR3 reads TGCAGCGTTGGGGGTTTGAACACTGAAGCTTTCTTT. Its protein product is CSVGGLNTEAFF.

This clonotype has a handful of counts. V and J are TRBV15 and TRBJ2-1; 7 nucleotides align to TRBD2. After removal of 0 bases from V and 4 bases from J, the junction contained 6 bases not matched to a gene. Germline loops: CDR1 LNHNV, CDR2 YYDKDF (reference sequence). The CDR3 has 16 residues. The chain's CDR3 is CATSRDTNGRYNEQFF. As DNA, the CDR3 is TGTGCCACCAGCAGAGATACTAACGGGAGGTACAATGAGCAGTTCTTC. Based on the CDR3 plus reference TRBV15 and TRBJ2-1, the full variable domain is DAMVIQNPRYQVTQFGKPVTLSCSQTLNHNVMYWYQQKSSQAPKLLFHYYDKDFNNEADTPDNFQSRRPNTSFCFLDIRSPGLGDTAMYLCATSRDTNGRYNEQFFGPGTRLTVL.

The chain carries TRBV12-3 or TRBV12-4 and TRBJ2-7; the D gene is possibly TRBD2 (5 bases). The ends were cut back, 3 bases at V and 0 bases at J, with 9 bases in the middle. The CDR3 is made up of 14 amino acids. The CDR3: CASSLRAVSYEQYF. The CDR3 DNA sequence: TGTGCCAGCAGTTTGCGAGCGGTCTCCTACGAGCAGTACTTC.

Only a few counts were recorded for this clonotype. The rearrangement uses TRBV20-1 and TRBJ2-7, with 10 bases matching TRBD2. CDR1 and CDR2 from the germline V gene are DFQATT and SNEGSKA (reference sequence). The V and J ends lost 6 bases and 0 bases, in that order; junction bases with no gene match: 8. This CDR3 region has 15 residues. The CDR3 coding sequence is TGCAGTGCCGCCGGGACTAGCGTGAGCTCCTACGAGCAGTACTTC. Residues: CSAAGTSVSSYEQYF.

This clonotype showed up just once. The V call is TRBV11-2, the J call TRBJ2-1; 11 nucleotides agree with TRBD2. CDR3 length: 15 amino acids. J gave up 8 bases and V 5 bases, and 8 bases lay outside the gene matches. From germline, CDR1 is SGHAT and CDR2 FQNNGV. The DNA for the CDR3 is TGTGCCAGCAGCCTACTAGCGGGAGTGGTCGATGAGCAGTTCTTC. It encodes CASSLLAGVVDEQFF.

The chain employs TRBV5-1 and TRBJ2-5; D tentatively reads TRBD1 or TRBD2 (6 bases each). The germline V and J ends were trimmed by 6 bases and 9 bases, with 18 bases remaining between them. The CDR3 spans 13 residues. Germline V gene lookup returns CDR1 SGHRS and CDR2 YFSETQ. Here the CDR3 DNA reads TGCGCCAGCACCATCGAGGGGGGAAGCCCCCAGTACTTC. Translation gives CASTIEGGSPQYF.

This clonotype was observed a handful of times. V and J are TRBV6-5 and TRBJ2-1, with D hard to call. This CDR3 is 13 amino acids long. CDR1 is MNHEY and CDR2 is SVGAGI in the germline V gene. V was pared by 2 bases and J by 8 bases, with 10 bases between. The CDR3 region is CASSYKSSYEQFF. The CDR3 DNA reads as TGTGCCAGCAGTTACAAATCTTCTTATGAGCAGTTCTTC.

This clonotype appeared once. The chain couples TRBV27 to TRBJ1-6; TRBD1 aligns across 7 bases. V dropped 7 bases and J dropped 7; count of bases not matched to a gene: 7. The germline gives CDR1 MNHEY, CDR2 SMNVEV (reference sequence). CDR3 length: 14 amino acids. CDR3 residues: CASTRGGGNSPLHF. The CDR3 nucleotides read TGTGCCAGCACCCGGGGAGGGGGCAATTCACCCCTCCACTTT.

The chain is built from TRBV7-2 and TRBJ2-1; TRBD1 or TRBD2 may be the D gene (6 bases each). Trimming left V 1 base short and J 10 bases short, with 17 bases between. Germline assignment: CDR1 SGHTA and CDR2 FQGNSA. The CDR3 is 15 residues long. CDR3 DNA: TGTGCCAGCAGCTTAGTCGGGGGCAGCTTCGTAGAGCAGTTCTTC. Protein product: CASSLVGGSFVEQFF.

This clonotype was seen a handful of times. The CDR3 protein is CASWDLQSTDTQYF. CDR3 nucleotide sequence: TGTGCCAGCTGGGATTTGCAGAGCACAGATACGCAGTATTTT. V usage is TRBV6-1 and J usage is TRBJ2-3; D is unresolved. V was clipped by 8 bases and J by 0 bases, with 12 bases between them. The CDR3 is 14 amino acids. CDR1 and CDR2 (germline): MNHNS, SASEGT.

The V call is TRBV3-1, the J call TRBJ2-1; TRBD2 matches 8 bases. CDR1 and CDR2 (germline): LGHDT, YNNKEL (reference sequence). V lost 4 bases to trimming and J lost 7 bases; unmatched junction nucleotides: 9. This CDR3 is 15 amino acids long. In DNA, the CDR3 is TGTGCCAGCAGCCCGGATGAAAGCGGGAGAAATGAGCAGTTCTTC. Amino acids: CASSPDESGRNEQFF.

This sequence joins TRBV20-1 and TRBJ2-1, with 13 bases that match TRBD2. The V gene end was trimmed by 5 bases and the J gene end by 12 bases; junction bases not matched to a gene: 10. Germline CDR1 and CDR2: DFQATT and SNEGSKA (reference sequence). CDR3 size: 14 residues. The CDR3 DNA is TGCAGTGCTGGGACTAGCGGGGCTACAAAGGGGCAGTTCTTC. It specifies CSAGTSGATKGQFF.

The chain employs TRBV5-1 and TRBJ2-4; D not certain. With 2 bases removed from V and 2 bases from J, the gap between germline ends came to 8 bases. The germline gives CDR1 SGHRS, CDR2 YFSETQ. The CDR3 spans 14 residues. For the CDR3, the DNA is TGCGCCAGCAGCTTCGCAGAACCCAAAAACATTCAGTACTTC. Protein product: CASSFAEPKNIQYF.

The chain combines TRBV20-1 with TRBJ2-7; D perhaps matches TRBD2 (5 bases). Trimming stripped 7 bases from V and 0 bases from J, with 22 bases between. The CDR3 consists of 16 residues. Germline loops: CDR1 DFQATT, CDR2 SNEGSKA (reference sequence). The DNA of the CDR3 is TGCAGTGTCAGCTACAGTGGAGGTCCTAGCTCCTACGAGCAGTACTTC. Translation gives CSVSYSGGPSSYEQYF.